What follows describes a single T cell receptor (beta chain). The source of the sample is a study of blood T cells in healthy people across ages. Primers used in a second PCR of roughly 6 to 11 cycles were a sample-barcoded 5' primer and a J-beta primer mix. In TCRdb, the 5' RACE reads were re-called with MiXCR into one record per CDR3 protein. The sample holds about 280,000 distinct CDR3 sequences, 25% to 30% seen once. The V segment lost 1 base and the J segment 7 bases; nucleotides outside the gene matches: 3. The CDR3 is 14 residues long. CDR1 is SGHTA, CDR2 FQGNSA, per germline. The sequenced sample was blood. The J gene is TRBJ2-7, the V gene TRBV7-2; 11 bases map to TRBD2. This sequence originates from a woman in her 70s in good health. CDR3 loop: CASSLVLAGGEQYF. The CDR3 nucleotides are TGTGCCAGCAGCTTAGTTCTAGCGGGAGGTGAGCAGTACTTC.